These 5 T cell receptor beta chains came from one sample sequenced in a study of neoadjuvant anti-PD-1 for oral cavity cancer. Described time point: after neoadjuvant nivolumab, at surgical resection. The assay was immunoSEQ multiplex PCR, and TCRdb's table has in-frame clones only and misses some. The sample contains some 22,000 clones, 25% to 30% of which appear only once. This sample comprised tumor tissue, obtained after nivolumab (anti-PD-1) treatment. These receptor sequences come from a person between 35 and 79 years old with oral cavity squamous cell carcinoma.

This clone appeared a few times. The rearrangement joins TRBV28 to TRBJ2-7; tentatively, D is TRBD2 (6 bases). Germline V gives CDR1 MDHEN, CDR2 SYDVKM. The CDR3 is 16 residues long. Trimming pared 5 bases from V and 4 bases from J, leaving 21 bases between. The CDR3 DNA is TGTGCCAGCAGTCCCTCTGGGGGGAGAGGGAATTACGAGCAGTACTTC. Protein: CASSPSGGRGNYEQYF.

The chain joins TRBV7-3 to TRBJ1-1; D gene uncertain. V was pared by 2 bases and J by 1 base, with 5 bases between. CDR3 length: 13 amino acids. Germline V gene sequence: CDR1 SGHTA, CDR2 FQGTGA. Here the CDR3 DNA reads TGTGCCAGCAGCTTATGGGGGAACACTGAAGCTTTCTTT. Encoded protein: CASSLWGNTEAFF.

The chain is built from TRBV4-1 and TRBJ1-5; 7 nucleotides line up with TRBD1. The CDR3 consists of 16 residues. The V and J ends lost 0 bases and 6 bases, in that order; junction bases with no gene match: 8. Germline values: CDR1 MGHRA, CDR2 YSYEKL. This chain's CDR3 is CASSQDVRGRGQPQHF. In DNA form, the CDR3 reads TGCGCCAGCAGCCAAGATGTAAGGGGGCGAGGTCAGCCCCAGCATTTT.

This clone is deemed medium-sized (0.01 to 0.1%). The rearrangement uses TRBV6-5 and TRBJ1-1; the D is unclear. The CDR3 covers 14 residues. Between the trimmed V and J ends, which lost 0 bases and 1 base, there was a span of 6 bases. In germline, CDR1 is MNHEY, CDR2 SVGAGI. The chain's CDR3 is CASSYSGSNTEAFF. The CDR3 DNA reads as TGTGCCAGCAGTTACTCCGGGTCGAACACTGAAGCTTTCTTT.

The rearrangement links TRBV19 to TRBJ2-6; D gene uncertain. Trimming removed 9 bases from V and 0 bases from J, with 12 bases in between. The germline gives CDR1 LNHDA, CDR2 SQIVND (reference sequence). This CDR3 spans 15 amino acids. The CDR3 DNA reads as TGTGCCAGCACTCTTTACTACTCTGGGGCCAACGTCCTGACTTTC. This sequence encodes CASTLYYSGANVLTF.